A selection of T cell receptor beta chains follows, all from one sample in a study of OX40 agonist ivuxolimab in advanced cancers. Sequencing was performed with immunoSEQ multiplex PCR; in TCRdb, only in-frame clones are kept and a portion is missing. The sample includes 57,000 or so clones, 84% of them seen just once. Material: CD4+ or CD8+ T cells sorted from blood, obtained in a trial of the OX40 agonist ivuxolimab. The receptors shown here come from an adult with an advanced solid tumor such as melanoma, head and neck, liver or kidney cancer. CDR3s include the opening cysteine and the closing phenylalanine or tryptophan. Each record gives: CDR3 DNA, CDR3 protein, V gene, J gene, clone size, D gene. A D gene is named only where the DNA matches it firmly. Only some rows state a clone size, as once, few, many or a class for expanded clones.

cdr3_nt: TGCGCCAGCAGCTTGGGGACAGGGAACTATGGCTACACCTTC
cdr3_aa: CASSLGTGNYGYTF
v_call: TRBV5-1
j_call: TRBJ1-2
clone_size: NA
d_call: TRBD1

cdr3_nt: TGTGCCAGTAGTAACCCAGTGGACAGTTCCTACGAGCAGTACTTC
cdr3_aa: CASSNPVDSSYEQYF
v_call: TRBV19
j_call: TRBJ2-7
clone_size: NA
d_call: NA

cdr3_nt: TGTGCCAGCAATAAGGGCCCCGAACACAAACTGTTTTTT
cdr3_aa: CASNKGPEHKLFF
v_call: TRBV2
j_call: TRBJ1-4
clone_size: NA
d_call: NA

cdr3_nt: TGTGCCAGCGTTGGAGTAGCGGGAGCTGCAGATACGCAGTATTTT
cdr3_aa: CASVGVAGAADTQYF
v_call: TRBV6-1
j_call: TRBJ2-3
clone_size: NA
d_call: TRBD2

cdr3_nt: TGTGCCAGCAGCCAGAATACGCAGTATTTT
cdr3_aa: CASSQNTQYF
v_call: TRBV14
j_call: TRBJ2-3
clone_size: NA
d_call: NA

cdr3_nt: TGTGCCAGCAGCTTCCCGACAGGGGGGCCGAACACTGAAGCTTTCTTT
cdr3_aa: CASSFPTGGPNTEAFF
v_call: TRBV5-4
j_call: TRBJ1-1
clone_size: NA
d_call: TRBD1

cdr3_nt: TGTGCCAGCAGCCCGGGACAGGGAACTTTTAGCACAGATACGCAGTATTTT
cdr3_aa: CASSPGQGTFSTDTQYF
v_call: TRBV7-9
j_call: TRBJ2-3
clone_size: NA
d_call: TRBD1

cdr3_nt: TGTGCCAGCAGTGAGGGGACAGGGGCCTACGAGCAGTACTTC
cdr3_aa: CASSEGTGAYEQYF
v_call: TRBV6-1
j_call: TRBJ2-7
clone_size: NA
d_call: TRBD1

cdr3_nt: TGTGCCAGCAGCCTAGGGGCAGGGATGTCCTACGAGCAGTACTTC
cdr3_aa: CASSLGAGMSYEQYF
v_call: TRBV7-9
j_call: TRBJ2-7
clone_size: NA
d_call: NA

cdr3_nt: TGTGCCAGCAGCTTCACAGAGATGAACACTGAAGCTTTCTTT
cdr3_aa: CASSFTEMNTEAFF
v_call: TRBV4-2
j_call: TRBJ1-1
clone_size: once
d_call: NA

cdr3_nt: TGCGCCAGCAGCCAAGCCTCCGGGACAGGGGGCGGGAATGAGCAGTTCTTC
cdr3_aa: CASSQASGTGGGNEQFF
v_call: TRBV4-3
j_call: TRBJ2-1
clone_size: NA
d_call: TRBD1

cdr3_nt: TGTGCCAGCAGCGTTGCTAGCACAGATACGCAGTATTTT
cdr3_aa: CASSVASTDTQYF
v_call: TRBV9
j_call: TRBJ2-3
clone_size: NA
d_call: NA

cdr3_nt: TGTGCCATCAGTGACCACACTAGCGGGAGCTCCTACGAGCAGTACTTC
cdr3_aa: CAISDHTSGSSYEQYF
v_call: TRBV10-3
j_call: TRBJ2-7
clone_size: NA
d_call: TRBD2

cdr3_nt: TGTGCCAGTACAAACCCGAGCGGGGTCCATGGCTACACCTTC
cdr3_aa: CASTNPSGVHGYTF
v_call: TRBV28
j_call: TRBJ1-2
clone_size: once
d_call: NA

cdr3_nt: TGTGCCAGCAGTTTTGACAGAAGCAATCAGCCCCAGCATTTT
cdr3_aa: CASSFDRSNQPQHF
v_call: TRBV27
j_call: TRBJ1-5
clone_size: NA
d_call: NA

cdr3_nt: TGTGCCACCAGCGGTGAGGGACAGTCATTCTACGAGCAGTACTTC
cdr3_aa: CATSGEGQSFYEQYF
v_call: TRBV15
j_call: TRBJ2-7
clone_size: NA
d_call: TRBD1

cdr3_nt: TGTGCCAGCAGTTTAGACAGCCCCTACGAGCAGTACTTC
cdr3_aa: CASSLDSPYEQYF
v_call: TRBV28
j_call: TRBJ2-7
clone_size: NA
d_call: NA

cdr3_nt: TGTGCCAGCAGCGTTTGGCCTGCAGCTGGAAACACCATATATTTT
cdr3_aa: CASSVWPAAGNTIYF
v_call: TRBV9
j_call: TRBJ1-3
clone_size: NA
d_call: NA

cdr3_nt: TGTGCCACCAGCAGGGTACAGGGAGACGGATACGAGCAGTACTTC
cdr3_aa: CATSRVQGDGYEQYF
v_call: TRBV15
j_call: TRBJ2-7
clone_size: NA
d_call: NA

cdr3_nt: TGTGCCAGCTCAAAAGGCGGGATTGGAACAGATACGCAGTATTTT
cdr3_aa: CASSKGGIGTDTQYF
v_call: TRBV5-5
j_call: TRBJ2-3
clone_size: few
d_call: NA

cdr3_nt: TGCAGCGTGACGAGCGGGGGCGTCACTGAAGCTTTCTTT
cdr3_aa: CSVTSGGVTEAFF
v_call: TRBV29-1
j_call: TRBJ1-1
clone_size: NA
d_call: NA

cdr3_nt: TGTGCCAGCAGTTTATCAGGGGCAGAAACTAACTATGGCTACACCTTC
cdr3_aa: CASSLSGAETNYGYTF
v_call: TRBV28
j_call: TRBJ1-2
clone_size: NA
d_call: NA

cdr3_nt: TGTGCCAGCAGTTTACAGGGATATGGCTACACCTTC
cdr3_aa: CASSLQGYGYTF
v_call: TRBV27
j_call: TRBJ1-2
clone_size: NA
d_call: NA

cdr3_nt: TGTGCCAGCAGCAACAGGGGGCATGTGGGTGGCTACACCTTC
cdr3_aa: CASSNRGHVGGYTF
v_call: TRBV27
j_call: TRBJ1-2
clone_size: many
d_call: TRBD1

cdr3_nt: TGCGCCAGCAGCCGAGTAGCGGGAGTTGAGGAGACCCAGTACTTC
cdr3_aa: CASSRVAGVEETQYF
v_call: TRBV5-1
j_call: TRBJ2-5
clone_size: NA
d_call: TRBD2

cdr3_nt: TGCGCCAGCAGCAGGGGGCAGACCTATGGCTACACCTTC
cdr3_aa: CASSRGQTYGYTF
v_call: TRBV10-2
j_call: TRBJ1-2
clone_size: NA
d_call: TRBD1

cdr3_nt: TGCGCCAGCACCCGCTGGGGGACAAGCTCTGGAAACACCATATATTTT
cdr3_aa: CASTRWGTSSGNTIYF
v_call: TRBV4-1
j_call: TRBJ1-3
clone_size: NA
d_call: NA

cdr3_nt: TGTGCCAGCAGTGAGACAGGGAACTATGGCTACACCTTC
cdr3_aa: CASSETGNYGYTF
v_call: TRBV6-1
j_call: TRBJ1-2
clone_size: NA
d_call: TRBD1

cdr3_nt: TGTGCCAGCAGCCCCCTTGATGCGGGGAGAGAGACCCAGTACTTC
cdr3_aa: CASSPLDAGRETQYF
v_call: TRBV7-8
j_call: TRBJ2-5
clone_size: NA
d_call: NA

cdr3_nt: TGTGCCAGTAGTATCCCCGGTAGCTCCTACGAGCAGTACTTC
cdr3_aa: CASSIPGSSYEQYF
v_call: TRBV19
j_call: TRBJ2-7
clone_size: NA
d_call: NA

cdr3_nt: TGTGCCAGCAGTGACGTTACGGGGGTCACAGATACGCAGTATTTT
cdr3_aa: CASSDVTGVTDTQYF
v_call: TRBV25-1
j_call: TRBJ2-3
clone_size: NA
d_call: NA

cdr3_nt: TGTGCCAGCAGTCTCTCCGGGACACCGAACACTGAAGCTTTCTTT
cdr3_aa: CASSLSGTPNTEAFF
v_call: TRBV28
j_call: TRBJ1-1
clone_size: NA
d_call: NA

cdr3_nt: TGCGCCAGCAGCCACCTGGGACAGGGGGCCAAACGCGCTGAAGCTTTCTTT
cdr3_aa: CASSHLGQGAKRAEAFF
v_call: TRBV4-1
j_call: TRBJ1-1
clone_size: NA
d_call: TRBD1

cdr3_nt: TGTGCCAGTAGTGAGCAGGGAGGCAAAAACATTCAGTACTTC
cdr3_aa: CASSEQGGKNIQYF
v_call: TRBV19
j_call: TRBJ2-4
clone_size: NA
d_call: NA

cdr3_nt: TGTGCCAGCAGTGCGGACAGGGAGGGTGAAGCTTTCTTT
cdr3_aa: CASSADREGEAFF
v_call: TRBV6-5
j_call: TRBJ1-1
clone_size: NA
d_call: TRBD1

cdr3_nt: TGTGCCAGCAGCCTACCGGAGCGCAGGGAGCAGTACTTC
cdr3_aa: CASSLPERREQYF
v_call: TRBV14
j_call: TRBJ2-7
clone_size: NA
d_call: NA

cdr3_nt: TGTGCCACCCAGGGCGGTGCAGATACGCAGTATTTT
cdr3_aa: CATQGGADTQYF
v_call: TRBV6-5
j_call: TRBJ2-3
clone_size: NA
d_call: NA

cdr3_nt: TGCGCCAGCAGCCTTAGCGGGAGCTCCTACAATGAGCAGTTCTTC
cdr3_aa: CASSLSGSSYNEQFF
v_call: TRBV4-1
j_call: TRBJ2-1
clone_size: NA
d_call: TRBD2

cdr3_nt: TGTGCCAGCAGCACCGGGACAGGGGGCAACGAGCAGTACTTC
cdr3_aa: CASSTGTGGNEQYF
v_call: TRBV5-4
j_call: TRBJ2-7
clone_size: NA
d_call: TRBD1

cdr3_nt: TGCGCCAGCAGCTTGGATGGGCTACTCTACGAGCAGTACTTC
cdr3_aa: CASSLDGLLYEQYF
v_call: TRBV5-1
j_call: TRBJ2-7
clone_size: NA
d_call: NA

cdr3_nt: TGTGCCAGCAGACCGACTAGCGGGAGGACCGGGGAGCTGTTTTTT
cdr3_aa: CASRPTSGRTGELFF
v_call: TRBV2
j_call: TRBJ2-2
clone_size: NA
d_call: TRBD2

cdr3_nt: TGTGCCAGCAGCTTTGAGCGGGTCCATGAGCAGTTCTTC
cdr3_aa: CASSFERVHEQFF
v_call: TRBV5-4
j_call: TRBJ2-1
clone_size: NA
d_call: NA